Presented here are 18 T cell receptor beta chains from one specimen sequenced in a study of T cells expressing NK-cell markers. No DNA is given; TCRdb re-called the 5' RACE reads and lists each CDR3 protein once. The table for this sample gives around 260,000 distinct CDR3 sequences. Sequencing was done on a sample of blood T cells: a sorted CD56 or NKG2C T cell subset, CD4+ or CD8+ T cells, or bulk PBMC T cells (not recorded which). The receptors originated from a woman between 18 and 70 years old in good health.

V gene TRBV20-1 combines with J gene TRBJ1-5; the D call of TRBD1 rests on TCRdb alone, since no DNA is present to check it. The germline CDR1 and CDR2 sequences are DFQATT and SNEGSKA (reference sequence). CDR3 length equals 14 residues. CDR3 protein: CSARENRGNQPQHF.

The CDR3 loop reads CASSPSGGRNNEQFF. This chain uses TRBV7-9 with TRBJ2-1. CDR1 is SEHNR, CDR2 FQNEAQ, per germline (reference sequence). The CDR3 spans 15 residues.

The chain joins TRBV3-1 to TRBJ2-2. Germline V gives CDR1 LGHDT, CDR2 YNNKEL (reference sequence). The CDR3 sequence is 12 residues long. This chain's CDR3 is CASSRYTGELFF. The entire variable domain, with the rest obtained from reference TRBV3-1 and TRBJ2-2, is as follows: DTAVSQTPKYLVTQMGNDKSIKCEQNLGHDTMYWYKQDSKKFLKIMFSYNNKELIINETVPNRFSPKSPDKAHLNLHINSLELGDSAVYFCASSRYTGELFFGEGSRLTVL.

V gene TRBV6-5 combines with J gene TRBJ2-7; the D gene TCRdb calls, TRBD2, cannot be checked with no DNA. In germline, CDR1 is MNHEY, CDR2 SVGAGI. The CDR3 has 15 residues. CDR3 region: CASSYSASGAYEQYF.

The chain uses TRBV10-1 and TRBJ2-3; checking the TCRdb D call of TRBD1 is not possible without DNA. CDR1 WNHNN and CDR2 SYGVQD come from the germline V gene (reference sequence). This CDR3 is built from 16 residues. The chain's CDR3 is CASNEGGLVLTDTQYF.

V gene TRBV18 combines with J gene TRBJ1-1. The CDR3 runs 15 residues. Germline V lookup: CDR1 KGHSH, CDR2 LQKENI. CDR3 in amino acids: CASSPAVRRDTEAFF.

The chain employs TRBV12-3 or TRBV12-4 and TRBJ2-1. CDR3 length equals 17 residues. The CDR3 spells CASSPRRGIIPSNEQFF.

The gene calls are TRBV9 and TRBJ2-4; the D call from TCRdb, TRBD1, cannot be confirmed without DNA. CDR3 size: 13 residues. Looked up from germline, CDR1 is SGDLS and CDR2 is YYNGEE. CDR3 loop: CASSVDGGNIQYF.

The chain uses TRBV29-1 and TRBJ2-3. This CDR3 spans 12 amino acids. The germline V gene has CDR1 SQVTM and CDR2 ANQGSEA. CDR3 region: CSVGGRTDTQYF.

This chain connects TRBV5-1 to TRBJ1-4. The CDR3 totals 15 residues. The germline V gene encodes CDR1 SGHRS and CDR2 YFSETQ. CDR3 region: CASSLNWLANEKLFF.

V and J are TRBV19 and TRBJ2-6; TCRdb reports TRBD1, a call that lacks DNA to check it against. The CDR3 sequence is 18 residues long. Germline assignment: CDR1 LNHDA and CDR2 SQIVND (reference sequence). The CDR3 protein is CASSPGTVEFSGANVLTF.

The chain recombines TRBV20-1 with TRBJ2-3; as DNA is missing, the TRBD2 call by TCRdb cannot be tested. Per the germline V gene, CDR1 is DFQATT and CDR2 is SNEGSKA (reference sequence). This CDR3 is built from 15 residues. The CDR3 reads CSATPKTRGLDTQYF.

The CDR3 spells CASSGGGLAGVIEQFF. The chain couples TRBV9 to TRBJ2-1; TCRdb's D gene call, TRBD2, goes unchecked for lack of DNA. CDR1 is SGDLS, CDR2 YYNGEE, per germline. The CDR3 consists of 16 residues. The variable domain in full, with the rest retrieved from reference TRBV9 and TRBJ2-1, is DSGVTQTPKHLITATGQRVTLRCSPRSGDLSVYWYQQSLDQGLQFLIQYYNGEERAKGNILERFSAQQFPDLHSELNLSSLELGDSALYFCASSGGGLAGVIEQFFGPGTRLTVL.

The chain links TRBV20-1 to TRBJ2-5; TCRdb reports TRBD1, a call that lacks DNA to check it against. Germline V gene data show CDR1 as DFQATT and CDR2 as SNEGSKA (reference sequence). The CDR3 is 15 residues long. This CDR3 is CSAGAGRVVDETQYF.

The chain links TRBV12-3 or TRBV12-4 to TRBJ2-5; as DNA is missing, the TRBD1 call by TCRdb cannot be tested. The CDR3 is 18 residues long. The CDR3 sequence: CASSSIVAPGQGAETQYF.

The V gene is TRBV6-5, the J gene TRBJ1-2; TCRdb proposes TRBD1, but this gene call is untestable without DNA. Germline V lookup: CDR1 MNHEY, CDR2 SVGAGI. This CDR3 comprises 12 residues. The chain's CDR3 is CASSTTGVGYTF.

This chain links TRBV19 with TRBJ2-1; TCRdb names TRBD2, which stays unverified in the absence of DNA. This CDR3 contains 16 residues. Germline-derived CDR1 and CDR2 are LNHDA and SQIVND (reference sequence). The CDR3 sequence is CASSRTSGGTYNEQFF. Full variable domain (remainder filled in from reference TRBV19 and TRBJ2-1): DGGITQSPKYLFRKEGQNVTLSCEQNLNHDAMYWYRQDPGQGLRLIYYSQIVNDFQKGDIAEGYSVSREKKESFPLTVTSAQKNPTAFYLCASSRTSGGTYNEQFFGPGTRLTVL.

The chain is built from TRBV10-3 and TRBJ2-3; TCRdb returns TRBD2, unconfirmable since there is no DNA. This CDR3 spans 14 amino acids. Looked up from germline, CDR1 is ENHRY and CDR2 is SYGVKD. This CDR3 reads CALSTAEDGDTQYF.